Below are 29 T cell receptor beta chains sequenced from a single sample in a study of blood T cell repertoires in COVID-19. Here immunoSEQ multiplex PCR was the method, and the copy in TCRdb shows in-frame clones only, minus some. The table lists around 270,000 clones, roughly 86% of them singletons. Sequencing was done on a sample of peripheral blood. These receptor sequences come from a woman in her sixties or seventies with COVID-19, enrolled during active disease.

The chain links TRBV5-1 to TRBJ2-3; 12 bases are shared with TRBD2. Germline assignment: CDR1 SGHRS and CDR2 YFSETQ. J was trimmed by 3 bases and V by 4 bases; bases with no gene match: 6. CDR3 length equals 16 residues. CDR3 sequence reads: CASSPSSGRGTDTQYF. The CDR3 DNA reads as TGCGCCAGCAGCCCCTCTAGCGGGAGGGGGACAGATACGCAGTATTTT.

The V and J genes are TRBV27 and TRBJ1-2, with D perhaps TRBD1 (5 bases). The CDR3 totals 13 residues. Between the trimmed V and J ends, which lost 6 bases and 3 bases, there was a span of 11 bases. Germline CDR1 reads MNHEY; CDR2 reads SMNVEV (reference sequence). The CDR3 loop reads CASRRQRDYGYTF. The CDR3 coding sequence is TGTGCCAGCAGGCGACAGAGAGACTATGGCTACACCTTC.

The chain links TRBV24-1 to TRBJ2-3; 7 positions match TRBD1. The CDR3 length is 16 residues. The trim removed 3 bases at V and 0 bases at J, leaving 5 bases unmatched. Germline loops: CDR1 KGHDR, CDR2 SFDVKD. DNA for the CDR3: TGTGCCACCAGTGATCAACTGGGACAGAGCACAGATACGCAGTATTTT. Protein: CATSDQLGQSTDTQYF.

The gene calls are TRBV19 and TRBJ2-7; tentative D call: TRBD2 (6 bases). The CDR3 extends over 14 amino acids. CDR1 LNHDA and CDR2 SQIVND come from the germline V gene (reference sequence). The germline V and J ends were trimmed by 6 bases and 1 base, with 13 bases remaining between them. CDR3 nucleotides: TGTGCCAGTAGACGTTCCGGGAGATCCTACGAGCAGTACTTC. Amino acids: CASRRSGRSYEQYF.

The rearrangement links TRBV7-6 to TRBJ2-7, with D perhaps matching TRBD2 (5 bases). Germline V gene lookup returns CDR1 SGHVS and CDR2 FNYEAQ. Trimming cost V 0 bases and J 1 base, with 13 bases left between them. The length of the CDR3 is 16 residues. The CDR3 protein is CASSLAAARRSYEQYF. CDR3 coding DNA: TGTGCCAGCAGCTTAGCCGCGGCTAGGAGGTCCTACGAGCAGTACTTC.

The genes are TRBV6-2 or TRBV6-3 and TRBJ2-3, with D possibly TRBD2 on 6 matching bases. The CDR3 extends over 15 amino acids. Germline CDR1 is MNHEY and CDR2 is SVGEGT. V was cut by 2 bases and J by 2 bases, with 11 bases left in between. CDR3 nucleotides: TGTGCCAGCAGTTACCTCCGGGACTCCACAGATACGCAGTATTTT. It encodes CASSYLRDSTDTQYF.

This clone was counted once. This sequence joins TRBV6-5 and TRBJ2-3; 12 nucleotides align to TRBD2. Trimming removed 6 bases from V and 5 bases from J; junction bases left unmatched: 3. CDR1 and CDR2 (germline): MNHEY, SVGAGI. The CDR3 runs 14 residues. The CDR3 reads CASRTGLAGDTQYF. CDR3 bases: TGTGCCAGCAGAACGGGACTAGCGGGAGATACGCAGTATTTT.

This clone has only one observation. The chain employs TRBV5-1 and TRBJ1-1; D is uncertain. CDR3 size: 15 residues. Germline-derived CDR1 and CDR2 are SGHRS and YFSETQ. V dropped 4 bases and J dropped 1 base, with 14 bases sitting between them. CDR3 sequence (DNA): TGCGCCAGCAGCCCGACGGGGAATTCGAACACTGAAGCTTTCTTT. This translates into CASSPTGNSNTEAFF.

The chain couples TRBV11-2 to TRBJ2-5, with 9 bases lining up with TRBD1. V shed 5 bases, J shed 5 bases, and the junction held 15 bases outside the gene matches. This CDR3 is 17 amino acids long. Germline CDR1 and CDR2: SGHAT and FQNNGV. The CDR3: CASSPGVWDRAKETQYF. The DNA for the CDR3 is TGTGCCAGCAGCCCCGGAGTTTGGGACAGGGCTAAGGAGACCCAGTACTTC.

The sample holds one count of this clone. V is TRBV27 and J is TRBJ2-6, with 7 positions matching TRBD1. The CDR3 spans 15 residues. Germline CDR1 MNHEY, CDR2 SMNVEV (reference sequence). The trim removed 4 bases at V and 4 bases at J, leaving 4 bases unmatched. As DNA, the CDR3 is TGTGCCAGCAGTTCCAGGGGGTACGGGGCCAACGTCCTGACTTTC. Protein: CASSSRGYGANVLTF. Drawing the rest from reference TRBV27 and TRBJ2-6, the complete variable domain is EAQVTQNPRYLITVTGKKLTVTCSQNMNHEYMSWYRQDPGLGLRQIYYSMNVEVTDKGDVPEGYKVSRKEKRNFPLILESPSPNQTSLYFCASSSRGYGANVLTFGAGSRLTVL.

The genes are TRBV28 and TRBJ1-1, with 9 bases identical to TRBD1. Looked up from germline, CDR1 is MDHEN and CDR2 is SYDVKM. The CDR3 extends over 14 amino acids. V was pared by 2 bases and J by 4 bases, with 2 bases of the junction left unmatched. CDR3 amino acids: CASSLEQGATEAFF. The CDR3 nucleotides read TGTGCCAGCAGTTTAGAACAGGGGGCCACTGAAGCTTTCTTT.

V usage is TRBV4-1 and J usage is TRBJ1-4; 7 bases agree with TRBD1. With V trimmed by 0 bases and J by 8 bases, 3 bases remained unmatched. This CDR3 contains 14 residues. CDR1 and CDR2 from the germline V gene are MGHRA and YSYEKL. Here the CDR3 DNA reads TGCGCCAGCAGCCAAGACAGGGGGAACGAAAAACTGTTTTTT. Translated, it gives CASSQDRGNEKLFF.

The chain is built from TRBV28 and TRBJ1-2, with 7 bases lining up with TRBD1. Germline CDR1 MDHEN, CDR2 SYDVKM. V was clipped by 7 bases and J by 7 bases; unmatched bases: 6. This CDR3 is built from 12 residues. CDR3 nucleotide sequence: TGTGCCAGCAACTCCGGACAGGTTGGCTACACCTTC. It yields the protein CASNSGQVGYTF.

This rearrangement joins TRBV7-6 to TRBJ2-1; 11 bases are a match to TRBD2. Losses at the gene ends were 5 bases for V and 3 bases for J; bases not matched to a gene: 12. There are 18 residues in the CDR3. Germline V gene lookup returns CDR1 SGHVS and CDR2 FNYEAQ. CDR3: CASSRRPGLAASYNEQFF. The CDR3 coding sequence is TGTGCCAGCAGCCGAAGACCGGGACTAGCGGCCAGCTACAATGAGCAGTTCTTC.

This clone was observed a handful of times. The CDR3 region has the DNA TGTGCCAGTAGTCCTAGCGGGAGAAGGAACGAGCAGTACTTC. This codes for CASSPSGRRNEQYF. The chain carries TRBV19 and TRBJ2-7; TRBD2 matches at 10 bases. The V segment lost 5 bases and the J segment 5 bases; nucleotides outside the gene matches: 6. This CDR3 region has 14 residues. Germline CDR1 LNHDA, CDR2 SQIVND (reference sequence).

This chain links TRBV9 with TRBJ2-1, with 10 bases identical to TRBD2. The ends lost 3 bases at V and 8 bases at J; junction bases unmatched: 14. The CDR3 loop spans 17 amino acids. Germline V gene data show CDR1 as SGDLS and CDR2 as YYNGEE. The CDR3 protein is CASSGLPMSGRADEQFF. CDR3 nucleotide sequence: TGTGCCAGCAGCGGGCTCCCCATGAGCGGGAGGGCCGATGAGCAGTTCTTC.

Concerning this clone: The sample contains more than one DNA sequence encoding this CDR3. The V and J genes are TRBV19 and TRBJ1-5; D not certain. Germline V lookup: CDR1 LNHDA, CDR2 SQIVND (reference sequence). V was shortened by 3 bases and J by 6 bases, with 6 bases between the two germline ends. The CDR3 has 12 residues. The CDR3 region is CASSIRGQPQHF. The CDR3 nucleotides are TGTGCCAGTAGTATCCGCGGTCAGCCCCAGCATTTT.

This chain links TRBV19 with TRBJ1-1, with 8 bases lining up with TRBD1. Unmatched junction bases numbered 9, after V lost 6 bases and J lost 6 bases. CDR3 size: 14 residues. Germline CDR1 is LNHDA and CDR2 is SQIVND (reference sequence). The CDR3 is CASSQDRDFSEAFF. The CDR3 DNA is TGTGCCAGTAGCCAGGACAGGGACTTTTCTGAAGCTTTCTTT.

CDR3 loop: CASSRDTGPNSPLHF. The CDR3 DNA follows: TGCGCCAGCAGCAGAGATACAGGTCCGAATTCACCCCTCCACTTT. This chain uses TRBV5-1 with TRBJ1-6, with D perhaps TRBD1 (5 bases). This CDR3 has 15 amino acids. CDR1 is SGHRS and CDR2 is YFSETQ in the germline V gene. Trimming removed 4 bases from V and 7 bases from J, with 15 bases in between. Full variable domain (remainder filled in from reference TRBV5-1 and TRBJ1-6): KAGVTQTPRYLIKTRGQQVTLSCSPISGHRSVSWYQQTPGQGLQFLFEYFSETQRNKGNFPGRFSGRQFSNSRSEMNVSTLELGDSALYLCASSRDTGPNSPLHFGNGTRLTVT.

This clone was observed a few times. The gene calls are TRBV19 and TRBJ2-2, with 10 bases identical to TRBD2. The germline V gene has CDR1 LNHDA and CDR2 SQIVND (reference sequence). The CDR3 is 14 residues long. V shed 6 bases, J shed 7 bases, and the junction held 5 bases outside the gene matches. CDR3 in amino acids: CASRTSGIHGELFF. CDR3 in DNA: TGTGCCAGTAGAACTAGCGGGATACACGGGGAGCTGTTTTTT.

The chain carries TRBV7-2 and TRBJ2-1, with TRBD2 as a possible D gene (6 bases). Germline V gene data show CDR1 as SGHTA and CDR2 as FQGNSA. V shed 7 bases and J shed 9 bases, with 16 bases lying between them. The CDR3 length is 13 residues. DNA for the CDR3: TGTGCCAGCAAATTCGGGGAGGAGGTTGAGCAGTTCTTC. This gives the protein CASKFGEEVEQFF.

CDR3 DNA: TGTGCCAGCAGTGTATCTAGCGACACCGGGGAGCTGTTTTTT. It specifies CASSVSSDTGELFF. The chain employs TRBV6-4 and TRBJ2-2, with D possibly TRBD2 on 6 matching bases. V lost 4 bases to trimming and J lost 3 bases, with 9 bases between them. The CDR3 sequence is 14 residues long. Per the germline V gene, CDR1 is MRHNA and CDR2 is SNTAGT.

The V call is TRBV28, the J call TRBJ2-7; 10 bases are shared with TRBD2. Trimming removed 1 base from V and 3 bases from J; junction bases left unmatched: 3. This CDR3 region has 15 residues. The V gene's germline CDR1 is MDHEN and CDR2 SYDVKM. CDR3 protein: CASSLYPSGGYEQYF. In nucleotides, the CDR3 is TGTGCCAGCAGTTTATATCCTAGCGGGGGCTACGAGCAGTACTTC.

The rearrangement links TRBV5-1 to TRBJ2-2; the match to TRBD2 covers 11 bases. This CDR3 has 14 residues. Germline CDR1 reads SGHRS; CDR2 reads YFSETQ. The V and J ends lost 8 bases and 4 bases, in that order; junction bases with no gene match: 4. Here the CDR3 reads CASELAGGTGELFF. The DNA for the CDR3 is TGCGCCAGTGAGCTAGCGGGAGGCACCGGGGAGCTGTTTTTT.

The CDR3 nucleotides are TGTGCCAGCAGTTTGGGCAGGGCGAACACTGAAGCTTTCTTT. Its translation: CASSLGRANTEAFF. This chain connects TRBV28 to TRBJ1-1; D might be TRBD1 (5 bases). V lost 3 bases to trimming and J lost 1 base, with 9 bases between them. Germline assignment: CDR1 MDHEN and CDR2 SYDVKM. This CDR3 is 14 amino acids long.

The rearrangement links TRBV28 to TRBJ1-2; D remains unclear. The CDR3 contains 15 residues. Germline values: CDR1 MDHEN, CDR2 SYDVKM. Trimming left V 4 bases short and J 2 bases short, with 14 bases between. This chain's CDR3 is CASSSPQDLNYGYTF. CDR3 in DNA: TGTGCCAGCAGTTCGCCCCAGGACTTAAACTATGGCTACACCTTC.

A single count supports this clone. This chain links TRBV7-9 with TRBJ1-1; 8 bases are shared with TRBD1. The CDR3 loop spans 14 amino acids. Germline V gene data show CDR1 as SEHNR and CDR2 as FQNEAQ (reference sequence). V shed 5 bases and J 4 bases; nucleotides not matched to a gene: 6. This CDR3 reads CASSRTGWGTEAFF. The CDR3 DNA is TGTGCCAGCAGCCGGACAGGGTGGGGCACTGAAGCTTTCTTT.

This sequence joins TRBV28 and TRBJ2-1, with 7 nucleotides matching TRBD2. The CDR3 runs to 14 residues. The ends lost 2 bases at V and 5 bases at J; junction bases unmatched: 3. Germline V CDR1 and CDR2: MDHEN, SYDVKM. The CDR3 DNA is TGTGCCAGCAGTTTAAGTCTAGCGGACAATGAGCAGTTCTTC. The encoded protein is CASSLSLADNEQFF.

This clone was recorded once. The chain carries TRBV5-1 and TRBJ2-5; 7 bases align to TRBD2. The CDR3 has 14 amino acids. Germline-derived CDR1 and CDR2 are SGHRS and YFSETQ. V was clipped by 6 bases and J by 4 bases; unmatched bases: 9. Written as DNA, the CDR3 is TGCGCCAGCACCCAGGGAGGGGCATCAGAGACCCAGTACTTC. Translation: CASTQGGASETQYF.